This T cell receptor (beta chain) was captured by sequencing in a study of cytomegalovirus exposure and HLA in healthy donors. For the study at large: Among over 300 genotyped donors, approximately 80% fell in the Caucasian-associated ancestry cluster. Notes on the study in general: In vitro testing confirmed three CMV-associated chains as specific for CMV antigens. Earlier analysis yielded a pattern in which most TCR beta V segments were productive about 87% or about 30% of the time.

Only one count was recorded for this clone. Its antigen is currently unknown. PCR primers comprised 60 Vbeta and 13 Jbeta primers. Repertoires were generated with immunoSEQ multiplex PCR, while TCRdb's copy carries only in-frame clones and drops some. The sample contains over 200,000 clones, 85% of which appear only once. The length of the CDR3 is 21 residues. V shed 4 bases, J shed 4 bases, and the junction held 25 bases outside the gene matches. Germline V gives CDR1 WNHNN, CDR2 SYGVQD (reference sequence). This chain links TRBV10-1 with TRBJ1-1, with 9 bases lining up with TRBD1. Input material: PBMCs. This TCR was sampled from a human donor in good health. The CDR3 spells CASSAVGDYTGGAYRGTEAFF. CDR3 nucleotides: TGCGCCAGCAGTGCCGTAGGGGACTATACAGGGGGCGCATATCGAGGCACTGAAGCTTTCTTT.